This passage covers 2 T cell receptor beta chains from one sample sequenced in a study of blood T cell repertoires in COVID-19. TCRdb's table, derived via immunoSEQ multiplex PCR, lists solely in-frame clones and lacks some. The data show about 150,000 clones, over 75% seen once. Sequencing was done on a sample of PBMCs or T cells enriched from blood (not recorded which). The receptor set was obtained from a woman aged 45-60 years who had recovered from COVID-19.

The chain carries TRBV15 and TRBJ2-2; TRBD1 matches at 7 bases. The CDR3 contains 16 residues. The V gene's germline CDR1 is LNHNV and CDR2 YYDKDF (reference sequence). J was trimmed by 0 bases and V by 2 bases; bases with no gene match: 3. This chain's CDR3 is CATSRPGQSNTGELFF. CDR3 DNA sequence: TGTGCCACCAGCAGACCGGGACAGTCGAACACCGGGGAGCTGTTTTTT.

The chain recombines TRBV6-5 with TRBJ1-2; 7 positions agree with TRBD1. This CDR3 has 15 amino acids. The V gene end was trimmed by 6 bases and the J gene end by 8 bases; junction bases not matched to a gene: 15. The germline CDR1 and CDR2 sequences are MNHEY and SVGAGI. The CDR3 sequence: CASRTHTGDGRGYTF. The DNA for the CDR3 is TGTGCCAGCAGGACGCATACAGGGGACGGACGGGGCTACACCTTC.